These T cell receptor beta chains were read from a single sample in a study of follicular helper T cells after annual influenza vaccination. Using immunoSEQ multiplex PCR, the repertoire was profiled, and TCRdb retains in-frame clones only, with some absent. The repertoire consists of roughly 9,000 clones, with 83% occurring once and the leading ten covering roughly 3%. The source was CXCR5+ CD38- circulating T follicular helper cells from blood, collected 7 days after influenza vaccination. These receptors were collected from an adult who received the influenza vaccine. The CDR3 runs from the conserved cysteine through the conserved F or W. The D gene is left open where the match is weak. Clone sizes are given selectively: once, few, many, or a class where the clone is expanded.

TRBJ1-6,-,few,TRBV18,CASSPNSGGNSPLHF,TGTGCCAGCTCACCTAACTCGGGGGGTAATTCACCCCTCCACTTT
TRBJ2-7,-,-,TRBV7-5,CASTLSQGCNEQYF,TGTGCCTCAACACTCTCCCAGGGGTGCAACGAGCAGTACTTC
TRBJ2-2,-,once,TRBV2,CASSEALLAYTGELFF,TGTGCCAGCAGTGAAGCTTTACTAGCCTACACCGGGGAGCTGTTTTTT
TRBJ1-1,-,-,TRBV28,CAVTPMNTEAFF,TGTGCAGTTACACCGATGAACACTGAAGCTTTCTTT
TRBJ2-3,TRBD2,-,TRBV13,CASSRAGEDTQYF,TGTGCCAGCAGCCGAGCGGGGGAGGATACGCAGTATTTT
TRBJ1-5,TRBD1,few,TRBV6-6,CASSRQGDQPQHF,TGTGCCAGCTCTAGACAGGGTGATCAGCCCCAGCATTTT
TRBJ1-1,-,-,TRBV6-4,CASSKTVQTEAFF,TGTGCCAGCTCTAAGACGGTGCAAACTGAAGCTTTCTTT
TRBJ2-7,-,-,TRBV7-2,CASSFQGYEQYF,TGTGCCAGCAGCTTTCAGGGCTACGAGCAGTACTTC
TRBJ1-1,-,few,TRBV7-9,CASIWMGEAFF,TGTGCCAGCATTTGGATGGGTGAAGCTTTCTTT
TRBJ2-5,-,-,TRBV10-3,CAISESRTVQETQYF,TGTGCCATCAGTGAGTCTAGGACTGTACAAGAGACCCAGTACTTC
TRBJ2-7,-,few,TRBV7-2,CASSLANEQYF,TGTGCCAGCAGCTTAGCCAACGAGCAGTACTTC
TRBJ2-6,-,-,TRBV7-9,CASSYSVLTSGGANVLTF,TGTGCCAGCAGCTATAGCGTTTTGACCTCCGGGGGGGCCAACGTCCTGACTTTC
TRBJ2-2,-,-,TRBV7-2,CASSLYRNTGELFF,TGTGCCAGCAGCTTATACCGCAACACCGGGGAGCTGTTTTTT
TRBJ2-3,TRBD2,-,TRBV10-2,CATGTSGSTDTQYF,TGCGCCACCGGGACTAGCGGTTCCACAGATACGCAGTATTTT
TRBJ1-3,-,-,TRBV4-3,CASRGGALGGNTIYF,TGCGCCAGCAGGGGCGGAGCACTCGGAGGAAACACCATATATTTT